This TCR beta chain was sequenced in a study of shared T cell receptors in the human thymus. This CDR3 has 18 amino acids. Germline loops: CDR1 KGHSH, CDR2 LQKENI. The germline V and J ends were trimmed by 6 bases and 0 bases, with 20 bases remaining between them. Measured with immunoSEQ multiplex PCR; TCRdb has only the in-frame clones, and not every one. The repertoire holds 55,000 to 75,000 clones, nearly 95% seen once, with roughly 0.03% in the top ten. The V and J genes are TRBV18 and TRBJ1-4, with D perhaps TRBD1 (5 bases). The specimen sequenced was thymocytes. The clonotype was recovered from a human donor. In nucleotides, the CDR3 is TGTGCCAGCTCCCCGGGGACCGCGAAGGGATCAACTAATGAAAAACTGTTTTTT. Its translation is CASSPGTAKGSTNEKLFF. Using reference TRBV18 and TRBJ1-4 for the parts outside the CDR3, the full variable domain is NAGVMQNPRHLVRRRGQEARLRCSPMKGHSHVYWYRQLPEEGLKFMVYLQKENIIDESGMPKERFSAEFPKEGPSILRIQQVVRGDSAAYFCASSPGTAKGSTNEKLFFGSGTQLSVL.